This passage covers 21 T cell receptor beta chains from one sample sequenced in a study of T cell changes during pregnancy in multiple sclerosis. Repertoires were generated with immunoSEQ multiplex PCR, while TCRdb's copy carries only in-frame clones and drops some. The sample holds fewer than 150,000 clones; about 95% are singletons and the top ten take about 0.45%. Sequenced material: peripheral blood, taken after pregnancy. All receptors come from a female donor with multiple sclerosis, enrolled in a pregnancy study.

Written as DNA, the CDR3 is TGTGCCAGTAGTCTAACCGCCGAGACCCAGTACTTC. It yields the protein CASSLTAETQYF. The chain links TRBV19 to TRBJ2-5, with D uncertain. The V gene's germline CDR1 is LNHDA and CDR2 SQIVND (reference sequence). V was trimmed by 5 bases and J by 5 bases, leaving 9 bases between them. The CDR3 loop spans 12 amino acids.

The CDR3 nucleotides are TGCGCCAGCAGCTTATTATTCGGGAGTGGGAATGAGCAGTTCTTC. Protein sequence: CASSLLFGSGNEQFF. The V and J genes are TRBV5-1 and TRBJ2-1, with a tentative D call TRBD2 (6 bases). The CDR3 spans 15 residues. Germline V gene data show CDR1 as SGHRS and CDR2 as YFSETQ. With 2 bases removed from V and 7 bases from J, the gap between germline ends came to 16 bases.

The genes are TRBV18 and TRBJ2-1; tentative D call: TRBD1 (5 bases). Germline CDR1 is KGHSH and CDR2 is LQKENI. Trimming took 8 bases from V and 0 from J, leaving 14 bases between them. This CDR3 region has 15 residues. CDR3 in DNA: TGTGCCAGCGCGCGACAGCCACGCTCCTACAATGAGCAGTTCTTC. It encodes CASARQPRSYNEQFF.

V usage is TRBV9 and J usage is TRBJ2-7; 7 bases agree with TRBD2. The CDR3 runs to 15 residues. With 0 bases clipped from V and 4 bases from J, the junction kept 7 bases outside the gene matches. Germline CDR1 is SGDLS and CDR2 is YYNGEE. Here the CDR3 DNA reads TGTGCCAGCAGCGTAGGGGGGGAGGGCGTTTACGAGCAGTACTTC. Translation gives CASSVGGEGVYEQYF. Filled out from reference TRBV9 and TRBJ2-7, the complete variable domain reads DSGVTQTPKHLITATGQRVTLRCSPRSGDLSVYWYQQSLDQGLQFLIQYYNGEERAKGNILERFSAQQFPDLHSELNLSSLELGDSALYFCASSVGGEGVYEQYFGPGTRLTVT.

The chain uses TRBV27 and TRBJ2-7; 8 bases fit TRBD1. With V trimmed by 4 bases and J by 3 bases, 8 bases remained unmatched. The CDR3 contains 15 residues. The germline CDR1 and CDR2 sequences are MNHEY and SMNVEV (reference sequence). CDR3 DNA: TGTGCCAGCAGTTACCTAAAGGGACAGGTCTACGAGCAGTACTTC. Its protein is CASSYLKGQVYEQYF.

This clone is a singleton in its sample. The gene calls are TRBV28 and TRBJ2-7; TRBD2 aligns across 7 bases. The CDR3 sequence is 15 residues long. Per the germline V gene, CDR1 is MDHEN and CDR2 is SYDVKM. V shed 2 bases and J 0 bases; nucleotides not matched to a gene: 4. The CDR3 region has the DNA TGTGCCAGCAGTTTACCCGCTAGCGGCTCCTACGAGCAGTACTTC. Protein: CASSLPASGSYEQYF. Looking up the rest from reference TRBV28 and TRBJ2-7 gives the full variable domain: DVKVTQSSRYLVKRTGEKVFLECVQDMDHENMFWYRQDPGLGLRLIYFSYDVKMKEKGDIPEGYSVSREKKERFSLILESASTNQTSMYLCASSLPASGSYEQYFGPGTRLTVT.

The chain is built from TRBV5-4 and TRBJ2-7; 10 bases fit TRBD2. V gave up 1 base and J gave up 5 bases; unmatched junction bases: 3. The CDR3 has 14 residues. Per the germline V gene, CDR1 is SGHNT and CDR2 is YYREEE (reference sequence). The CDR3 bases are TGTGCCAGCAGCTTGCCGGGACTAGCGAACGAGCAGTACTTC. This gives the protein CASSLPGLANEQYF.

This chain joins TRBV15 and TRBJ2-1; 12 bases line up with TRBD2. The CDR3 is 16 residues long. Looked up from germline, CDR1 is LNHNV and CDR2 is YYDKDF (reference sequence). Trimming at V came to 5 bases and at J to 4 bases, leaving 6 bases not matched to a gene. The DNA of the CDR3 is TGTGCCACCAGCCCCCCGGGACTAGCGGGTTACAATGAGCAGTTCTTC. This translates into CATSPPGLAGYNEQFF. The whole variable domain, filled in from reference TRBV15 and TRBJ2-1, reads DAMVIQNPRYQVTQFGKPVTLSCSQTLNHNVMYWYQQKSSQAPKLLFHYYDKDFNNEADTPDNFQSRRPNTSFCFLDIRSPGLGDTAMYLCATSPPGLAGYNEQFFGPGTRLTVL.

This clone appeared once. This chain joins TRBV15 and TRBJ2-7, with a possible D match to TRBD2 (6 bases). In germline, CDR1 is LNHNV, CDR2 YYDKDF (reference sequence). The ends were cut back, 1 base at V and 2 bases at J, with 6 bases in the middle. The CDR3 extends over 13 amino acids. This CDR3 reads CATSRGGTYEQYF. Written as DNA, the CDR3 is TGTGCCACCAGCAGAGGCGGGACCTACGAGCAGTACTTC. Combining the CDR3 with reference TRBV15 and TRBJ2-7 gives the whole variable domain DAMVIQNPRYQVTQFGKPVTLSCSQTLNHNVMYWYQQKSSQAPKLLFHYYDKDFNNEADTPDNFQSRRPNTSFCFLDIRSPGLGDTAMYLCATSRGGTYEQYFGPGTRLTVT.

The V call is TRBV10-3, the J call TRBJ2-7; 8 bases are a match to TRBD1. There are 14 residues in the CDR3. Germline CDR1 reads ENHRY; CDR2 reads SYGVKD. Trimming took 5 bases from V and 2 from J; bases not matched to a gene: 5. The CDR3 DNA follows: TGTGCCATCAGTATAGGACAGGGTCCCTACGAGCAGTACTTC. It translates to CAISIGQGPYEQYF.

V and J are TRBV2 and TRBJ2-7; 9 bases align to TRBD2. CDR3 length: 14 amino acids. V gave up 6 bases and J gave up 6 bases; unmatched junction bases: 9. Looked up from germline, CDR1 is SNHLY and CDR2 is FYNNEI. CDR3 DNA sequence: TGTGCCAGCAGCGCGATAGCGGGAGCGCGCGAGCAGTACTTC. As protein: CASSAIAGAREQYF.

J is TRBJ1-1 and V is TRBV28; TRBD1 is a possible D gene (5 bases). Trimming took 2 bases from V and 0 from J, leaving 7 bases between them. The CDR3 contains 14 residues. Germline V gene sequence: CDR1 MDHEN, CDR2 SYDVKM. CDR3: CASSLQGMNTEAFF. DNA of the CDR3: TGTGCCAGCAGTTTACAGGGAATGAACACTGAAGCTTTCTTT.

The chain carries TRBV7-9 and TRBJ2-1, with 8 bases matching TRBD2. V lost 5 bases and J lost 4; bases outside the gene matches: 16. The CDR3 is 18 amino acids. The germline CDR1 and CDR2 sequences are SEHNR and FQNEAQ (reference sequence). The CDR3 DNA is TGTGCCAGCAGCATCTCGGTAGCGGGATTCGATTTTTACAATGAGCAGTTCTTC. This translates into CASSISVAGFDFYNEQFF.

This chain links TRBV7-8 with TRBJ2-1; TRBD2 agrees at 8 bases. The CDR3 contains 17 residues. V was clipped by 1 base and J by 4 bases; unmatched bases: 9. Germline V gene data show CDR1 as SGHVS and CDR2 as FQNEAQ. CDR3 sequence reads: CASSLVDGTRPYNEQFF. As DNA, the CDR3 is TGTGCCAGCAGCTTAGTAGACGGGACTAGGCCGTACAATGAGCAGTTCTTC.

V is TRBV7-3 and J is TRBJ1-1; tentatively, D is TRBD1 (6 bases). The germline V gene has CDR1 SGHTA and CDR2 FQGTGA. V shed 5 bases and J shed 1 base, with 11 bases lying between them. CDR3 length: 14 residues. This CDR3 is CASSPAGANTEAFF. Written as DNA, the CDR3 is TGTGCCAGCAGCCCCGCGGGGGCGAACACTGAAGCTTTCTTT.

The gene calls are TRBV5-6 and TRBJ2-7, with 8 bases identical to TRBD1. CDR1 and CDR2 (germline): SGHDT, YYEEEE. Germline trimming cut 7 bases from V and 4 bases from J; bases unmatched to any gene: 7. The CDR3 runs 13 residues. Here the CDR3 reads CASVTGVWYEQYF. The CDR3 nucleotides read TGTGCCAGCGTGACAGGGGTTTGGTACGAGCAGTACTTC.

The chain combines TRBV5-4 with TRBJ2-1; weak D call: TRBD2 (6 bases). The CDR3 is 16 amino acids. Trimming took 4 bases from V and 0 from J, leaving 14 bases between them. Germline loops: CDR1 SGHNT, CDR2 YYREEE (reference sequence). Written as DNA, the CDR3 is TGTGCCAGCAGCCCAACCGGAGGGAGCTCCTACAATGAGCAGTTCTTC. Translation gives CASSPTGGSSYNEQFF.

This clone was seen just once. V is TRBV9 and J is TRBJ2-7, with 7 bases fitting TRBD2. From germline, CDR1 is SGDLS and CDR2 YYNGEE. The J segment lost 0 bases and the V segment lost 4 bases, leaving 4 bases of the junction unmatched. This CDR3 contains 14 residues. The CDR3 DNA reads as TGTGCCAGCAGCTGGCGGGGGAGCTCCTACGAGCAGTACTTC. This codes for CASSWRGSSYEQYF.

Only one count was recorded for this clone. The V and J genes are TRBV19 and TRBJ2-1; 7 bases align to TRBD1. In germline, CDR1 is LNHDA, CDR2 SQIVND (reference sequence). V was clipped by 6 bases and J by 7 bases; unmatched bases: 9. The CDR3 extends over 14 amino acids. CDR3 residues: CASRLSRGINEQFF. CDR3 sequence (DNA): TGTGCCAGTAGGTTAAGCAGGGGGATAAATGAGCAGTTCTTC.

CDR3 amino acids: CATITKGGRASGNEQFF. CDR3 nucleotide sequence: TGTGCCACCATCACCAAAGGAGGGAGGGCCTCCGGGAATGAGCAGTTCTTC. The chain couples TRBV15 to TRBJ2-1, with 7 nucleotides matching TRBD2. This CDR3 contains 17 residues. Germline V gene sequence: CDR1 LNHNV, CDR2 YYDKDF (reference sequence). V trimming: 7 bases; J trimming: 7 bases; junction bases outside the gene matches: 19.

This sequence joins TRBV5-1 and TRBJ2-1; 9 nucleotides agree with TRBD2. V trimming: 9 bases; J trimming: 10 bases; junction bases outside the gene matches: 14. Germline V CDR1 and CDR2: SGHRS, YFSETQ. The CDR3 has 14 residues. Written as DNA, the CDR3 is TGCGCCACAAGCGGGAGGCCCGCCGGGGGGGAGCAGTTCTTC. Translated, it gives CATSGRPAGGEQFF.